This T cell receptor beta chain was identified during a study of blood T cell repertoires in COVID-19. Study background: Sites in the United States, Italy and Spain provided acute and convalescent COVID-19 samples. T cells, B-cell-depleted T cells, or PBMCs supplied cDNA or gDNA.

The CDR3 sequence is 13 residues long. Germline assignment: CDR1 SGHVS and CDR2 FQNEAQ. V was clipped by 0 bases and J by 2 bases, with 5 bases between them. In the original processing: Researchers report that nucleated cell counts were estimated from reference gene primer amplification. Clones were read by immunoSEQ multiplex PCR, and TCRdb kept only the in-frame ones, dropping some. Clone size and the V and J calls come from that table; the DNA yielded D and trimming. Counted here are about 49,000 clones, roughly four fifths occurring once; the ten biggest clones make up less than 3%. This chain links TRBV7-8 with TRBJ2-7; D is ambiguous. The TCR originated in a woman aged 55-70 years with acute or convalescent COVID-19. The sample consisted of peripheral blood. The CDR3 here is CASSLARPYEQYF. The CDR3 DNA follows: TGTGCCAGCAGCTTAGCGAGGCCCTACGAGCAGTACTTC.